These 15 T cell receptor beta chains came from one sample sequenced in a study of cytomegalovirus exposure and HLA in healthy donors. The method was immunoSEQ multiplex PCR; TCRdb's version includes in-frame clones alone and lacks a portion of them. The sample carries around 66,000 clones, 95% to 98% recorded once. The material sequenced was PBMCs. The receptors come from a young woman in good health and CMV-seropositive.

This chain uses TRBV7-3 with TRBJ2-2; the D is unclear. The germline gives CDR1 SGHTA, CDR2 FQGTGA. V lost 7 bases and J lost 1, with 10 bases in between. The CDR3 loop spans 14 amino acids. CDR3 sequence (DNA): TGTGCCAGCAACTTGGGCAGGAACACCGGGGAGCTGTTTTTT. Protein: CASNLGRNTGELFF.

The gene calls are TRBV7-3 and TRBJ2-2; 7 nucleotides match TRBD1. The junction had 10 bases not matched to a gene; V was cut back by 8 bases and J by 4 bases. The germline V gene encodes CDR1 SGHTA and CDR2 FQGTGA. The CDR3 is made up of 15 amino acids. The CDR3 nucleotides are TGTGCCAGCCAACAGACAGGGACGAGCACCGGGGAGCTGTTTTTT. The encoded protein is CASQQTGTSTGELFF.

This chain joins TRBV19 and TRBJ2-3; 8 bases map to TRBD1. This CDR3 has 15 amino acids. The ends lost 6 bases at V and 2 bases at J; junction bases unmatched: 7. The germline CDR1 and CDR2 sequences are LNHDA and SQIVND (reference sequence). The CDR3 reads CASSPQGANTDTQYF. CDR3 nucleotide sequence: TGTGCCAGTAGCCCCCAGGGGGCGAACACAGATACGCAGTATTTT.

This rearrangement joins TRBV28 to TRBJ1-1; 11 nucleotides agree with TRBD1. There are 17 residues in the CDR3. CDR1 and CDR2 from the germline V gene are MDHEN and SYDVKM. The V segment lost 5 bases and the J segment 5 bases; nucleotides outside the gene matches: 13. CDR3 DNA: TGTGCCAGCAGTAACACGGACAGGGGGCGTCTCAATACTGAAGCTTTCTTT. It specifies CASSNTDRGRLNTEAFF.

This chain joins TRBV20-1 and TRBJ2-5; TRBD2 might be the D (5 bases). Germline CDR1 is DFQATT and CDR2 is SNEGSKA (reference sequence). This CDR3 is built from 11 residues. Trimming cost V 6 bases and J 7 bases, with 12 bases left between them. The CDR3 region has the DNA TGCAGTGCCGTCCCGGCGGGGACCCAGTACTTC. As protein: CSAVPAGTQYF.

The chain is built from TRBV6-1 and TRBJ2-3, with 7 nucleotides matching TRBD1. Germline V gives CDR1 MNHNS, CDR2 SASEGT. V shed 9 bases and J 0 bases; nucleotides not matched to a gene: 6. This CDR3 contains 14 residues. The CDR3 protein is CASTRGQSTDTQYF. The CDR3 nucleotides read TGTGCCAGTACCCGGGGACAGAGCACAGATACGCAGTATTTT.

The chain employs TRBV7-9 and TRBJ1-4; possibly TRBD1 for D (6 bases). Trimming shortened V by 6 bases and J by 3 bases, and 17 bases separated the two germline ends. The V gene's germline CDR1 is SEHNR and CDR2 FQNEAQ (reference sequence). This CDR3 has 16 residues. In nucleotides, the CDR3 is TGTGCCAGCAGTATAAGGTCGGGGGGCCCTAATGAAAAACTGTTTTTT. Translating it yields CASSIRSGGPNEKLFF. The variable domain in full, with the rest retrieved from reference TRBV7-9 and TRBJ1-4, is DTGVSQNPRHKITKRGQNVTFRCDPISEHNRLYWYRQTLGQGPEFLTYFQNEAQLEKSRLLSDRFSAERPKGSFSTLEIQRTEQGDSAMYLCASSIRSGGPNEKLFFGSGTQLSVL.

The chain has TRBV28 and TRBJ2-7, with a tentative D call TRBD2 (5 bases). Germline CDR1 is MDHEN and CDR2 is SYDVKM. The CDR3 spans 15 residues. Trimming took 5 bases from V and 3 from J, leaving 17 bases between them. CDR3 sequence (DNA): TGTGCCAGCAGTCCGATAACTAGATCCCTCTACGAGCAGTACTTC. Amino acid sequence: CASSPITRSLYEQYF.

This chain connects TRBV11-2 to TRBJ1-1, with a tentative D call TRBD1 (5 bases). There are 17 residues in the CDR3. Trimming cost V 5 bases and J 3 bases, with 22 bases left between them. CDR1 and CDR2 from the germline V gene are SGHAT and FQNNGV. For the CDR3, the DNA is TGTGCCAGCAGCCCACATAAGGGTGGGGCAGGGTACACTGAAGCTTTCTTT. This translates into CASSPHKGGAGYTEAFF.

This sequence joins TRBV5-5 and TRBJ2-7; 11 nucleotides align to TRBD1. CDR1 is SGHKS, CDR2 YYEKEE, per germline (reference sequence). The CDR3 spans 14 residues. The ends lost 2 bases at V and 3 bases at J; junction bases unmatched: 1. The CDR3 sequence: CASSFGTGGYEQYF. DNA for the CDR3: TGTGCCAGCAGCTTCGGGACAGGGGGCTACGAGCAGTACTTC.

The chain combines TRBV20-1 with TRBJ1-1, with TRBD1 matching 7 bases. CDR1 is DFQATT, CDR2 SNEGSKA, per germline (reference sequence). Trimming cost V 1 base and J 10 bases; bases outside gene matches: 3. The CDR3 sequence is 11 residues long. The CDR3 DNA reads as TGCAGTGCTAGAGTTTACAGGGGAGCTTTCTTT. Translated, it gives CSARVYRGAFF.

The CDR3 region is CASSLMGGFAFF. In nucleotides, the CDR3 is TGTGCCAGCAGTTTAATGGGGGGGTTTGCTTTCTTT. V is TRBV27 and J is TRBJ1-1, with a weak D call TRBD1 (5 bases). The ends were cut back, 2 bases at V and 11 bases at J, with 12 bases in the middle. Germline lookup yields CDR1 MNHEY and CDR2 SMNVEV (reference sequence). This CDR3 is 12 amino acids long.

The chain uses TRBV30 and TRBJ1-1; 9 bases match TRBD1. Per the germline V gene, CDR1 is GTSNPN and CDR2 is SVGIG (reference sequence). The length of the CDR3 is 14 residues. V lost 2 bases and J lost 2; bases outside the gene matches: 3. Written as DNA, the CDR3 is TGTGCCTGGAGTCTACAGGGGGCAAACACTGAAGCTTTCTTT. Translated: CAWSLQGANTEAFF.

This clone appeared once. The chain uses TRBV6-5 and TRBJ2-2; 8 bases are shared with TRBD1. CDR1 is MNHEY, CDR2 SVGAGI, per germline. The CDR3 extends over 15 amino acids. Trimming removed 6 bases from V and 3 bases from J; junction bases left unmatched: 6. CDR3 in DNA: TGTGCCAGCAGACAGACAGGGGTCGACACCGGGGAGCTGTTTTTT. It translates to CASRQTGVDTGELFF.

The chain uses TRBV11-3 and TRBJ1-1; D might be TRBD1 (6 bases). Trimming pared 5 bases from V and 6 bases from J, leaving 10 bases between. The CDR3 is 12 residues long. Germline assignment: CDR1 SGHNT and CDR2 YENEEA. The CDR3 DNA sequence: TGTGCCAGCAGCCCGGGGACATCTGAAGCTTTCTTT. Translating gives CASSPGTSEAFF.